This T cell receptor beta chain was found in a study of cytomegalovirus exposure and HLA in healthy donors. 60 Vbeta and 13 Jbeta primers were used in PCR. TCRdb's copy holds only in-frame clones and misses some; the assay was immunoSEQ multiplex PCR. The sample holds under 150,000 clones; around 68% are singletons and the top ten take more than 3.5%. CDR1 is SGHVT, CDR2 SQSDAQ, per germline. CDR3 size: 14 residues. With 1 base removed from V and 6 bases from J, the gap between germline ends came to 10 bases. The TCR sequence derives from a woman in her thirties or forties in good health and CMV-seropositive. The chain carries TRBV7-4 and TRBJ1-5, with unresolved D. The sequenced sample consisted of PBMCs. CDR3 coding DNA: TGTGCCAGCAGCTTAGTAAACCGGGGTCAGCCCCAGCATTTT. As protein: CASSLVNRGQPQHF.